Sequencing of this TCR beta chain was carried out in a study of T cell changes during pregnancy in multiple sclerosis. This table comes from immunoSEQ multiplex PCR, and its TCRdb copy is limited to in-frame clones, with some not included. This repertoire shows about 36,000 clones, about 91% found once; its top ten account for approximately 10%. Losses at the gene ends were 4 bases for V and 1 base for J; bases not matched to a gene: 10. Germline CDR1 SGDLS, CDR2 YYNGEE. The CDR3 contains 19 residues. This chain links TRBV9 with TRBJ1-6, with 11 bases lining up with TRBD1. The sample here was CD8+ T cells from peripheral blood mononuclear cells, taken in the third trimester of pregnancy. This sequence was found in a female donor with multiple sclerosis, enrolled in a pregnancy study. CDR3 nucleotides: TGTGCCAGCAGCCCACACTTTGGACAGGGGGCGTCCTATAATTCACCCCTCCACTTT. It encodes CASSPHFGQGASYNSPLHF.